This T cell receptor beta chain was sequenced for a study of CD8+CD57+ T cells in acquired aplastic anemia. Selection for sequencing was limited to patients who had shown CD8+CD57+ cell expansion by flow cytometry. This clonotype was counted ten times or more. V lost 4 bases and J 9 bases, leaving 13 bases between the germline ends. This CDR3 comprises 13 residues. Both TCR beta VDJ combination and CDR3 sequence profiling were carried out. Genomic DNA was the template for this profiling. TCRdb re-derived calls from the reads in MiXCR, one entry per CDR3 protein. The sample yields a few hundred thousand distinct CDR3 sequences, roughly 53% seen once.

V is TRBV12-3 or TRBV12-4 and J is TRBJ2-1; weak D call: TRBD2 (5 bases). The sample comprised sorted CD4+, CD8+, or CD8+CD57+ T cells (not recorded which) from PBMCs. This TCR was recovered from a human donor with aplastic anemia. In nucleotides, the CDR3 is TGTGCCAGCAGTTCTTCATATCGGGGTGAGCAGTTCTTC. Encoded protein: CASSSSYRGEQFF.